The 18 T cell receptor beta chains in this list originate from one sample, sequenced in a study of blood T cell repertoires in COVID-19. Repertoires were generated with immunoSEQ multiplex PCR, while TCRdb's copy carries only in-frame clones and drops some. Of fewer than 120,000 clones listed, less than 75% were seen once; the top ten hold more than 7.5%. Sequencing was performed on peripheral blood. The receptor source for this set is an older woman with acute or convalescent COVID-19.

CDR3 loop: CASSLTVNYGYTF. The DNA of the CDR3 is TGTGCCAGCAGCTTAACGGTTAACTATGGCTACACCTTC. The chain has TRBV11-1 and TRBJ1-2; D unresolved. V was shortened by 2 bases and J by 1 base, with 5 bases between the two germline ends. The CDR3 covers 13 residues. Germline values: CDR1 SGHAT, CDR2 FQDESV (reference sequence).

This clone was picked up a small number of times. The chain combines TRBV4-3 with TRBJ1-1; a possible D gene is TRBD1 (5 bases). CDR3 length equals 14 residues. The ends were cut back, 1 base at V and 4 bases at J, with 10 bases in the middle. In germline, CDR1 is LGHNA, CDR2 YSLEER. The CDR3 is CASSQGRRGTEAFF. As DNA, the CDR3 is TGCGCCAGCAGCCAAGGCAGGAGGGGCACTGAAGCTTTCTTT.

The chain has TRBV27 and TRBJ2-2; no clear D gene. The CDR3 covers 15 residues. Germline V lookup: CDR1 MNHEY, CDR2 SMNVEV (reference sequence). Trimming took off 5 bases at V and 0 bases at J, with 10 bases between the two ends. CDR3 coding DNA: TGTGCCAGCAGTATGAGTACTGCGAACACCGGGGAGCTGTTTTTT. It specifies CASSMSTANTGELFF.

The V and J genes are TRBV21-1 and TRBJ1-6. TRBV21-1 is a pseudogene locus. The CDR3 has 15 amino acids. In DNA, the CDR3 is TGTGCCAGCAGCAAAGAGAGGCAGTATCAATCACCCCTCCACTTT. It encodes CASSKERQYQSPLHF.

The chain uses TRBV25-1 and TRBJ2-5; 9 positions agree with TRBD2. CDR3 length: 13 residues. Germline CDR1 MGHDK, CDR2 SYGVNS. The junction had 7 bases not matched to a gene; V was cut back by 5 bases and J by 9 bases. This CDR3 is CASSLKAGGPQYF. In nucleotides, the CDR3 is TGTGCCAGCAGTTTAAAAGCGGGGGGACCCCAGTACTTC.

This chain connects TRBV10-3 to TRBJ1-1, with D perhaps TRBD1 (6 bases). Trimming removed 2 bases from V and 10 bases from J, with 8 bases in between. This CDR3 region has 11 residues. The germline V gene has CDR1 ENHRY and CDR2 SYGVKD. CDR3 nucleotides: TGTGCCATCAGTGAGCTACAGGGAGCTTTCTTT. Its translation is CAISELQGAFF.

The chain joins TRBV7-2 to TRBJ2-1, with 7 bases identical to TRBD2. The length of the CDR3 is 14 residues. Germline values: CDR1 SGHTA, CDR2 FQGNSA. The V and J ends lost 4 bases and 6 bases, in that order; junction bases with no gene match: 6. The CDR3 nucleotides read TGTGCCAGCAGCTCCCTTTGGGGGGGCAATGAGCAGTTCTTC. Its translation is CASSSLWGGNEQFF.

The chain uses TRBV15 and TRBJ2-5; the D is unclear. Germline values: CDR1 LNHNV, CDR2 YYDKDF (reference sequence). Trimming took off 1 base at V and 5 bases at J, with 8 bases between the two ends. This CDR3 contains 13 residues. The CDR3: CATSRAPGETQYF. The CDR3 bases are TGTGCCACCAGCAGAGCCCCGGGTGAGACCCAGTACTTC.

This clone was observed a handful of times. The V gene is TRBV5-4, the J gene TRBJ2-1; 8 nucleotides match TRBD2. The V and J ends lost 1 base and 5 bases, in that order; junction bases with no gene match: 5. The CDR3 totals 15 residues. CDR1 is SGHNT, CDR2 YYREEE, per germline (reference sequence). CDR3 protein: CASSLTGGAHNEQFF. In DNA, the CDR3 is TGTGCCAGCAGCTTGACCGGGGGGGCACACAATGAGCAGTTCTTC. Complete variable domain (other parts from reference TRBV5-4 and TRBJ2-1): ETGVTQSPTHLIKTRGQQVTLRCSSQSGHNTVSWYQQALGQGPQFIFQYYREEENGRGNFPPRFSGLQFPNYSSELNVNALELDDSALYLCASSLTGGAHNEQFFGPGTRLTVL.

J is TRBJ1-2 and V is TRBV10-3; the D gene is possibly TRBD1 (6 bases). Germline V gives CDR1 ENHRY, CDR2 SYGVKD. The CDR3 sequence is 13 residues long. Trimming left V 6 bases short and J 8 bases short, with 16 bases between. The CDR3 is CAIRPQGFEGYTF. Here the CDR3 DNA reads TGTGCCATCAGGCCACAGGGTTTTGAGGGCTACACCTTC.

The J gene is TRBJ2-7, the V gene TRBV28; no clear D gene. This CDR3 region has 11 residues. Germline V gene lookup returns CDR1 MDHEN and CDR2 SYDVKM. V lost 7 bases to trimming and J lost 3 bases, with 7 bases between them. The CDR3 nucleotides read TGTGCCAGCACCCCCGGCTACGAGCAGTACTTC. Encoded protein: CASTPGYEQYF.

J is TRBJ2-3 and V is TRBV15; 10 bases fit TRBD2. Trimming at V came to 5 bases and at J to 8 bases, leaving 19 bases not matched to a gene. The CDR3 covers 18 residues. In germline, CDR1 is LNHNV, CDR2 YYDKDF (reference sequence). The CDR3 reads CATSARGFVSGGAGTQYF. In nucleotides, the CDR3 is TGTGCCACCAGCGCCCGGGGCTTTGTGAGCGGGGGGGCCGGTACGCAGTATTTT. Full variable domain (rest looked up from reference TRBV15 and TRBJ2-3): DAMVIQNPRYQVTQFGKPVTLSCSQTLNHNVMYWYQQKSSQAPKLLFHYYDKDFNNEADTPDNFQSRRPNTSFCFLDIRSPGLGDTAMYLCATSARGFVSGGAGTQYFGPGTRLTVL.

This clone was recorded only once. CDR3 in amino acids: CASSSLLNEKLFF. The DNA of the CDR3 is TGTGCCAGCAGTTCACTCCTTAATGAAAAACTGTTTTTT. The chain uses TRBV6-5 and TRBJ1-4; no clear D gene. Trimming pared 4 bases from V and 4 bases from J, leaving 7 bases between. The CDR3 covers 13 residues. CDR1 is MNHEY and CDR2 is SVGAGI in the germline V gene.

This clone was found once. The chain combines TRBV7-9 with TRBJ2-3; perhaps TRBD2 as D (6 bases). V lost 6 bases, J lost 6 bases, and 25 bases lay in between. The germline V gene has CDR1 SEHNR and CDR2 FQNEAQ (reference sequence). The CDR3 has 17 residues. CDR3 in DNA: TGTGCCAGCAGTCTGGGCGCAGGAGCGGGCGCTTCGGATACGCAGTATTTT. Its protein is CASSLGAGAGASDTQYF.

The rearrangement uses TRBV7-9 and TRBJ2-7; 9 positions agree with TRBD2. J gave up 6 bases and V 1 base, and 10 bases lay outside the gene matches. The germline V gene encodes CDR1 SEHNR and CDR2 FQNEAQ (reference sequence). The CDR3 sequence is 16 residues long. CDR3 nucleotides: TGTGCCAGCAGCTTAGTTGGTAGCGGGGGAGTGAGCGAGCAGTACTTC. It translates to CASSLVGSGGVSEQYF.

The V call is TRBV3-1 (or the pseudogene TRBV3-2), the J call TRBJ1-6, with a possible D match to TRBD1 (5 bases). Germline-derived CDR1 and CDR2 are LGHDT and YNNKEL (reference sequence). V lost 1 base, J lost 9 bases, and 16 bases lay in between. The CDR3 has 16 residues. CDR3 loop: CASSQGVGRGSSPLHF. Written as DNA, the CDR3 is TGTGCCAGCAGCCAAGGGGTCGGGCGGGGCAGTTCACCCCTCCACTTT.

This clone was found a few times. CDR3 loop: CASSPTPGSPLHF. DNA for the CDR3: TGTGCCAGCAGCCCAACCCCGGGTTCACCCCTCCACTTT. The chain couples TRBV7-2 to TRBJ1-6; D ambiguous. The CDR3 length is 13 residues. Germline CDR1 reads SGHTA; CDR2 reads FQGNSA. The V gene lost 5 bases and the J gene lost 9 bases, with 11 bases spanning the gap.

The V and J genes are TRBV7-2 and TRBJ2-3; 8 positions agree with TRBD1. The V and J ends lost 3 bases and 8 bases, in that order; junction bases with no gene match: 13. CDR1 and CDR2 (germline): SGHTA, FQGNSA. The CDR3 length is 16 residues. CDR3 region: CASSFTGTGDGGTQYF. For the CDR3, the DNA is TGTGCCAGCAGCTTCACCGGGACAGGTGATGGAGGTACGCAGTATTTT.